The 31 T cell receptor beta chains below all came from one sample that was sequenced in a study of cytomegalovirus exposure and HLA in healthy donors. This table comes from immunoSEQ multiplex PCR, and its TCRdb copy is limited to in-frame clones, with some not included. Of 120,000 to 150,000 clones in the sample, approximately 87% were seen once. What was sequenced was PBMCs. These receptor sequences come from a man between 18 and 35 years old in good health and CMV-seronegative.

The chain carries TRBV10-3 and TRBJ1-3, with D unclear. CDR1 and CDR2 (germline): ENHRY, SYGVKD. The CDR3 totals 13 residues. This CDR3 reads CALSSGLGNTIYF. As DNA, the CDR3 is TGTGCTCTCAGCTCGGGTTTAGGAAACACCATATATTTT.

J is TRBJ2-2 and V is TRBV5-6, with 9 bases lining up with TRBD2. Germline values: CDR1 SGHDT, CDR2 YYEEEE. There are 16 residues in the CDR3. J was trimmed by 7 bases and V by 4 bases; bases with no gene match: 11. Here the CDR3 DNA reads TGTGCCAGCAGCCCGGCGGCTAGCGGGAAGATCGGGGAGCTGTTTTTT. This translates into CASSPAASGKIGELFF. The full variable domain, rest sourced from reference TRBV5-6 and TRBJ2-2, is DAGVTQSPTHLIKTRGQQVTLRCSPKSGHDTVSWYQQALGQGPQFIFQYYEEEERQRGNFPDRFSGHQFPNYSSELNVNALLLGDSALYLCASSPAASGKIGELFFGEGSRLTVL.

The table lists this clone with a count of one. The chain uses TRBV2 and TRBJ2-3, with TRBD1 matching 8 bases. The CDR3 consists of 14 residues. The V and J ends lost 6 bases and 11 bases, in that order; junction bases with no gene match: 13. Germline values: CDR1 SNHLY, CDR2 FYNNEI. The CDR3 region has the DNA TGTGCCAGCAGCGTAATAAAACAGGGGGGTGGGCAGTATTTT. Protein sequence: CASSVIKQGGGQYF.

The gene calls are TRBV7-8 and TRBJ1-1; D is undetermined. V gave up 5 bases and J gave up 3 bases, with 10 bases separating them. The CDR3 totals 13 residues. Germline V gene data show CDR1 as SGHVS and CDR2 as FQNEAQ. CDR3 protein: CASSPRSDTEAFF. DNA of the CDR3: TGTGCCAGCAGCCCACGCAGCGACACTGAAGCTTTCTTT.

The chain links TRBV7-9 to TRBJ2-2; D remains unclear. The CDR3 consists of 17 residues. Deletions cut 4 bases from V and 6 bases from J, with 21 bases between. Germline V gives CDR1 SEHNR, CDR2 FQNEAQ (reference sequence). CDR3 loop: CASSSPLAQRRAGELFF. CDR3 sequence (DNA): TGTGCCAGCAGCTCCCCCCTTGCGCAGCGCCGCGCCGGGGAGCTGTTTTTT.

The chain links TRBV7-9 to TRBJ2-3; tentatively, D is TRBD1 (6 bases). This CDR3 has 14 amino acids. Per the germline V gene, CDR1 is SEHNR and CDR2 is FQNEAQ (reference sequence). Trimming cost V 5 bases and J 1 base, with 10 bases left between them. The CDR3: CASSAGDGTDTQYF. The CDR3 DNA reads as TGTGCCAGCAGCGCAGGGGACGGCACAGATACGCAGTATTTT. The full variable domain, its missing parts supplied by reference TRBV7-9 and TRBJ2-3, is DTGVSQNPRHKITKRGQNVTFRCDPISEHNRLYWYRQTLGQGPEFLTYFQNEAQLEKSRLLSDRFSAERPKGSFSTLEIQRTEQGDSAMYLCASSAGDGTDTQYFGPGTRLTVL.

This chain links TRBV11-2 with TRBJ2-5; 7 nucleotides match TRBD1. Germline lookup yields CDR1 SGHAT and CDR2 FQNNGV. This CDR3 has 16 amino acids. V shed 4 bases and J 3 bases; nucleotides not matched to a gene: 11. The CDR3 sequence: CASSSLLTGKEETQYF. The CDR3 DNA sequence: TGTGCCAGCAGCTCCCTACTGACAGGGAAAGAAGAGACCCAGTACTTC.

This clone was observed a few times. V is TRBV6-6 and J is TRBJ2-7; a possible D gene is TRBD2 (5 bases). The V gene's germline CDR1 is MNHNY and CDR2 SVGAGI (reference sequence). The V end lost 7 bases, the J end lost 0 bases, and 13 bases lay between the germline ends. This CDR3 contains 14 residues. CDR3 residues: CASTRTYSSYEQYF. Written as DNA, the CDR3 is TGTGCCAGCACCAGGACTTATAGCTCCTACGAGCAGTACTTC.

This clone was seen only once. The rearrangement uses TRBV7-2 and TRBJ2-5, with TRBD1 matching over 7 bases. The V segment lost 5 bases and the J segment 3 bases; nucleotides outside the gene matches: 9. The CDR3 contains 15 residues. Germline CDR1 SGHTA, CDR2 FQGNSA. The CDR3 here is CASSRQGQPEETQYF. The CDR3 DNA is TGTGCCAGCAGCCGTCAGGGACAGCCGGAAGAGACCCAGTACTTC.

The CDR3 region has the DNA TGTGCCAGCAGAGAGGGAGGGCCTTCCGGGGAGCTGTTTTTT. Residues: CASREGGPSGELFF. V gene TRBV11-3 combines with J gene TRBJ2-2, with 7 nucleotides matching TRBD2. Germline CDR1 SGHNT, CDR2 YENEEA. V was pared by 6 bases and J by 6 bases, with 7 bases of the junction left unmatched. This CDR3 is built from 14 residues.

The CDR3 coding sequence is TGCGCCAGCAGCCCCTCCGGGGAGACGCGGGAAGCTTTCTTT. Encoded protein: CASSPSGETREAFF. The chain combines TRBV5-1 with TRBJ1-1; D remains unclear. This CDR3 is 14 amino acids long. V lost 4 bases and J 8 bases, leaving 18 bases between the germline ends. Per the germline V gene, CDR1 is SGHRS and CDR2 is YFSETQ.

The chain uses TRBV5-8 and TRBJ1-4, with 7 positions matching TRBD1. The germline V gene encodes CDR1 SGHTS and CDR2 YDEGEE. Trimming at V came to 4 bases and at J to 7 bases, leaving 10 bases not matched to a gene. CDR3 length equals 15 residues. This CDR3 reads CASSTRQGFFEKLFF. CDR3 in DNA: TGTGCCAGCAGCACACGACAGGGCTTCTTTGAAAAACTGTTTTTT. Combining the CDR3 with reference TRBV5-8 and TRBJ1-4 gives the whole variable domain EAGVTQSPTHLIKTRGQQATLRCSPISGHTSVYWYQQALGLGLQFLLWYDEGEERNRGNFPPRFSGRQFPNYSSELNVNALELEDSALYLCASSTRQGFFEKLFFGSGTQLSVL.

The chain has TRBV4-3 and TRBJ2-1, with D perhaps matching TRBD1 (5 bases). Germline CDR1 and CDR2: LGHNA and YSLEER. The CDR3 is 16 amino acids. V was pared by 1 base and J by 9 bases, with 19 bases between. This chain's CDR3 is CASSQGVGRAMGEQFF. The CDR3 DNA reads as TGCGCCAGCAGCCAAGGTGTGGGCAGGGCGATGGGTGAGCAGTTCTTC.

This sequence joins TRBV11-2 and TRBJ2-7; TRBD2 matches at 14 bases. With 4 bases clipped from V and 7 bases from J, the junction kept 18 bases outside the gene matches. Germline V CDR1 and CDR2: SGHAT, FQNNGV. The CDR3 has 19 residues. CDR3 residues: CASSSAGTSGGPTVREQYF. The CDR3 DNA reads TGTGCCAGCAGCTCGGCTGGGACTAGCGGGGGACCTACCGTTAGGGAGCAGTACTTC. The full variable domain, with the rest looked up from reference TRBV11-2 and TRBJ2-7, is EAGVAQSPRYKIIEKRQSVAFWCNPISGHATLYWYQQILGQGPKLLIQFQNNGVVDDSQLPKDRFSAERLKGVDSTLKIQPAKLEDSAVYLCASSSAGTSGGPTVREQYFGPGTRLTVT.

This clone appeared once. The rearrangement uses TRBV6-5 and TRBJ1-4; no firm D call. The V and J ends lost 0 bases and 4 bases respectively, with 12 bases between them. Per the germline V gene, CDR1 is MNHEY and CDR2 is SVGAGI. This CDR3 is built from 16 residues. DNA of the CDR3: TGTGCCAGCAGTTACTCGAAGGTTCAGGATAATGAAAAACTGTTTTTT. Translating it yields CASSYSKVQDNEKLFF.

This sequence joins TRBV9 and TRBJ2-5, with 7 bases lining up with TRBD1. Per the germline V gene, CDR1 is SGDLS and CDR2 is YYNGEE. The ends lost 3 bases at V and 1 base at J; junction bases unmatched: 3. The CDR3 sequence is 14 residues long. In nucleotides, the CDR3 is TGTGCCAGCAGCGGACAGGGCCTCCAAGAGACCCAGTACTTC. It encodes CASSGQGLQETQYF. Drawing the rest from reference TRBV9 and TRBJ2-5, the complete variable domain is DSGVTQTPKHLITATGQRVTLRCSPRSGDLSVYWYQQSLDQGLQFLIQYYNGEERAKGNILERFSAQQFPDLHSELNLSSLELGDSALYFCASSGQGLQETQYFGPGTRLLVL.

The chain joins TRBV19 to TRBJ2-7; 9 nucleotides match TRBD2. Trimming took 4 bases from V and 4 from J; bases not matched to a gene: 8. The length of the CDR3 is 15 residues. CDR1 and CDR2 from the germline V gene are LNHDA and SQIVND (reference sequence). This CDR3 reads CASSTPHSGSYEQYF. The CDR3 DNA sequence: TGTGCCAGTAGTACCCCCCATAGCGGGAGTTACGAGCAGTACTTC.

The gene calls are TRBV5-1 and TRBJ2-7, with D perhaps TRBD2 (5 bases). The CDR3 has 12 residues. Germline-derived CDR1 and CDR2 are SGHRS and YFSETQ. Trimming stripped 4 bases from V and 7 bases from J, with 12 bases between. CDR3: CASSPLRGEQYF. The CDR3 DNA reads TGCGCCAGCAGCCCCCTAAGAGGGGAGCAGTACTTC.

CDR3 region: CASQTANTEAFF. CDR3 coding DNA: TGTGCCAGCCAGACAGCGAACACTGAAGCTTTCTTT. The gene calls are TRBV6-6 and TRBJ1-1, with D perhaps matching TRBD1 (5 bases). The CDR3 totals 12 residues. Trimming took off 8 bases at V and 1 base at J, with 8 bases between the two ends. Germline loops: CDR1 MNHNY, CDR2 SVGAGI (reference sequence).

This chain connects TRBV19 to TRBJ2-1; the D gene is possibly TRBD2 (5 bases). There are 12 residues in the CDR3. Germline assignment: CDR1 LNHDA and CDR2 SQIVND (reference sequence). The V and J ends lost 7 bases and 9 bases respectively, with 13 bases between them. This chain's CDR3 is CASKEGMGEQFF. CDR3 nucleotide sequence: TGTGCCAGTAAAGAGGGAATGGGTGAGCAGTTCTTC.

This chain's CDR3 is CATRPGVNSNQPQHF. CDR3 bases: TGTGCCACCCGCCCAGGTGTGAATAGCAATCAGCCCCAGCATTTT. V gene TRBV27 combines with J gene TRBJ1-5; no definite D call. This CDR3 spans 15 amino acids. V was cut by 10 bases and J by 0 bases, with 16 bases left in between. Germline V gives CDR1 MNHEY, CDR2 SMNVEV (reference sequence).

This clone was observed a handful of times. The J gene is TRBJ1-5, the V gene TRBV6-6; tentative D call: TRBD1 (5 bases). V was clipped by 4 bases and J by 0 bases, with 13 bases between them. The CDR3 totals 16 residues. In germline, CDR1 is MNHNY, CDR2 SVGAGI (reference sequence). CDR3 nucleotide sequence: TGTGCCAGCAGTTCGCGGACACTTTATAGCAATCAGCCCCAGCATTTT. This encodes CASSSRTLYSNQPQHF.

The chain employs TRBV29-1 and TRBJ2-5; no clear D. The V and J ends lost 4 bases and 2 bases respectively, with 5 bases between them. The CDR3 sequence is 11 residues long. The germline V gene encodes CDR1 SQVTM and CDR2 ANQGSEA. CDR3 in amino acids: CSVAPQETQYF. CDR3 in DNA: TGCAGCGTTGCCCCACAAGAGACCCAGTACTTC.

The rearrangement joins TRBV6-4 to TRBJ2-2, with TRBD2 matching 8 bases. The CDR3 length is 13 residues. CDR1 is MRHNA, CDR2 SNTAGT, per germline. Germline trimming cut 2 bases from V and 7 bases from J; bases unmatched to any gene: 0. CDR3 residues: CASSDAGGGELFF. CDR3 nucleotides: TGTGCCAGCAGTGACGCGGGAGGCGGGGAGCTGTTTTTT.

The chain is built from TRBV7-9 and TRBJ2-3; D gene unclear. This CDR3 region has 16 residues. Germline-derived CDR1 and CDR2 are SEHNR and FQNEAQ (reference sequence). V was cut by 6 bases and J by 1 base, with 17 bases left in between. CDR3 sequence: CASRPDWRRGTDTQYF. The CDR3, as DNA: TGTGCCAGCAGACCTGACTGGCGCAGAGGCACAGATACGCAGTATTTT.

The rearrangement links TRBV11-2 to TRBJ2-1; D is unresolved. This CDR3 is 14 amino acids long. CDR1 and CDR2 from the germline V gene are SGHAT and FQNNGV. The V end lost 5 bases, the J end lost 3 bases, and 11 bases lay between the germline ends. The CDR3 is CASSPLRSYNEQFF. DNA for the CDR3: TGTGCCAGCAGCCCACTTAGGAGCTACAATGAGCAGTTCTTC.

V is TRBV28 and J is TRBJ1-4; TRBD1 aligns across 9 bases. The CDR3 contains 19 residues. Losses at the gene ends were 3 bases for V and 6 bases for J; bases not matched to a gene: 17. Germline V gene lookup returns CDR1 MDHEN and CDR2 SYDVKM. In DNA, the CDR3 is TGTGCCAGCAGTTTCGTCGCCTGGGGCCACAGGGGGCTGGATGAAAAACTGTTTTTT. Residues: CASSFVAWGHRGLDEKLFF.

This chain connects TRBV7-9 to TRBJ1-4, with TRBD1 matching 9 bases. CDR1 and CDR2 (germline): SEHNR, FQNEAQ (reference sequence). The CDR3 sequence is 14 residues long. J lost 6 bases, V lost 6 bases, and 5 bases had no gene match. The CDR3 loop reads CASRPRDRDEKLFF. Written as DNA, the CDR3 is TGTGCCAGCAGGCCTCGGGACAGGGATGAAAAACTGTTTTTT.

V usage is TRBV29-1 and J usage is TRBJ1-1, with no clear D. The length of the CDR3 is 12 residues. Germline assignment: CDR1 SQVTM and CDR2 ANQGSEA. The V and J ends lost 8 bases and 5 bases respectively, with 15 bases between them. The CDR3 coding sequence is TGCAGCCACATGCGGGAGGGAACTGAAGCTTTCTTT. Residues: CSHMREGTEAFF. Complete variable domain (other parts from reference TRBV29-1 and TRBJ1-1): SAVISQKPSRDICQRGTSLTIQCQVDSQVTMMFWYRQQPGQSLTLIATANQGSEATYESGFVIDKFPISRPNLTFSTLTVSNMSPEDSSIYLCSHMREGTEAFFGQGTRLTVV.

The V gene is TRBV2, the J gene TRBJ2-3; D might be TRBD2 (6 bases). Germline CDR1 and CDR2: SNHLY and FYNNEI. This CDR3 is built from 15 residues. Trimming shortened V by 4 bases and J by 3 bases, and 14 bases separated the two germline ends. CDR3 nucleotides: TGTGCCAGCAGTGCGAACCGGGGGAGGACAGATACGCAGTATTTT. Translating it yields CASSANRGRTDTQYF.

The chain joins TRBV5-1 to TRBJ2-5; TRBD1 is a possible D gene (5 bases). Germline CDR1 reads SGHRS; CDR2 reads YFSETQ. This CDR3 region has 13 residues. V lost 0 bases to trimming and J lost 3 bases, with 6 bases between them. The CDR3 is CASSLEGKETQYF. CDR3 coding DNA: TGCGCCAGCAGCTTGGAGGGGAAAGAGACCCAGTACTTC.